This T cell receptor (beta chain) was profiled in a study of CD8 T cells in ankylosing spondylitis. TCRdb reprocessed the 5' RACE reads via MiXCR and lists one record per CDR3 protein. This table holds roughly 230,000 distinct CDR3 sequences, about a sixth found once. Germline CDR1 LGHNA, CDR2 YSLEER. V was clipped by 4 bases and J by 8 bases; unmatched bases: 5. The CDR3 is 15 amino acids. This sequence joins TRBV4-3 and TRBJ2-1; 13 bases are a match to TRBD2. Sequencing input: blood, either unsorted or a sorted T cell fraction (not recorded which). The origin of this receptor is a male donor with ankylosing spondylitis or in good health (not recorded which). Here the CDR3 DNA reads TGCGCCAGCAGCCCGGGACTAGCGGGAAAGCATGAGCAGTTCTTC. This translates into CASSPGLAGKHEQFF.